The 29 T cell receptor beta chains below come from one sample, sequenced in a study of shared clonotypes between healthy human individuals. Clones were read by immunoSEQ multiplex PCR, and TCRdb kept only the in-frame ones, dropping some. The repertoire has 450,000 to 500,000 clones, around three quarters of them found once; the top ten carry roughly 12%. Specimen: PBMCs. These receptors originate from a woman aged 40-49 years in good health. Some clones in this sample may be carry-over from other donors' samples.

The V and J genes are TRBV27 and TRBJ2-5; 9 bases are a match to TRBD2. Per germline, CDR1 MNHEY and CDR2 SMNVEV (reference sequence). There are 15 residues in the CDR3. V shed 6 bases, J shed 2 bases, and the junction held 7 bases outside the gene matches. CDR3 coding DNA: TGTGCCAGCAGGGCGGCGGGAGGGCCACAAGAGACCCAGTACTTC. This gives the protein CASRAAGGPQETQYF.

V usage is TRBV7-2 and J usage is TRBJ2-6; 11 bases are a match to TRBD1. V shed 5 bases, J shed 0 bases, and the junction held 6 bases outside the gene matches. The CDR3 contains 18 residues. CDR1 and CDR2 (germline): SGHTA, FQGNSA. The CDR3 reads CASSPGTGGFSGANVLTF. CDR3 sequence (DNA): TGTGCCAGCAGCCCTGGGACAGGGGGTTTCTCTGGGGCCAACGTCCTGACTTTC.

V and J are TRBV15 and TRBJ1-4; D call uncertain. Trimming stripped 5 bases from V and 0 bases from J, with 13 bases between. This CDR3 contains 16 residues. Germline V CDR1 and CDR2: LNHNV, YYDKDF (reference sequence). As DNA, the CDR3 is TGTGCCACCAGCCCATTCACCGGGTCAACTAATGAAAAACTGTTTTTT. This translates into CATSPFTGSTNEKLFF.

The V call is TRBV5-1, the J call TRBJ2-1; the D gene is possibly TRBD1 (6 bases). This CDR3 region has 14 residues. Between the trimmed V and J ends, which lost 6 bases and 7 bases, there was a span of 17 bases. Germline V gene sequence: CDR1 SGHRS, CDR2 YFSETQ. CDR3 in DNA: TGCGCCAGCATGGTAGCTCCCCAGGGGAATGAGCAGTTCTTC. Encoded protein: CASMVAPQGNEQFF.

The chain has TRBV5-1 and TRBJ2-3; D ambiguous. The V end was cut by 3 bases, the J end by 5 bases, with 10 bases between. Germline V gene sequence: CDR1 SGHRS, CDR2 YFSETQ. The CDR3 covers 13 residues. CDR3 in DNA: TGCGCCAGCAGCTCTCTACCAGGAGATACGCAGTATTTT. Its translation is CASSSLPGDTQYF.

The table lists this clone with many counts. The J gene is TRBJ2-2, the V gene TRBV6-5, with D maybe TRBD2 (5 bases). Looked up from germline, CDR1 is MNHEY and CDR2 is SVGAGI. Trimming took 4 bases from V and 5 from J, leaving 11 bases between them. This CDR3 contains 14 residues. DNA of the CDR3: TGTGCCAGCAGTTCTAGTGGAGGTACCGGGGAGCTGTTTTTT. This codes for CASSSSGGTGELFF.

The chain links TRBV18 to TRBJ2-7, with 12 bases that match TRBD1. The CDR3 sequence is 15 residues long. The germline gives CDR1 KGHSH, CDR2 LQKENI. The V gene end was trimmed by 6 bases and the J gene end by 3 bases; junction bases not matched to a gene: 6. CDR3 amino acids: CASSSGQGAYYEQYF. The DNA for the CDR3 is TGTGCCAGCTCGTCGGGACAGGGGGCTTACTACGAGCAGTACTTC.

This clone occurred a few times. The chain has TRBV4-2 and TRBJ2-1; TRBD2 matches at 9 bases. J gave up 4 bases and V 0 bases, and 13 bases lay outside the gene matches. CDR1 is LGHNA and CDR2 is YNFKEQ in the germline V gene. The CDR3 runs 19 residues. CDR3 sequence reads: CASSQDLIAGARPYNEQFF. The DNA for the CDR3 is TGTGCCAGCAGCCAAGATCTAATAGCGGGAGCTAGGCCATACAATGAGCAGTTCTTC.

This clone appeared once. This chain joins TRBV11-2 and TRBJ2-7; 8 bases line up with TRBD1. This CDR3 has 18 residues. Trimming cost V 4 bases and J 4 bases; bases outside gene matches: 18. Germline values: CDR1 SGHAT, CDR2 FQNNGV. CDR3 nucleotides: TGTGCCAGCAGCTCCGACCCAAGCACCGGGACAGGTCGATACGAGCAGTACTTC. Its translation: CASSSDPSTGTGRYEQYF.

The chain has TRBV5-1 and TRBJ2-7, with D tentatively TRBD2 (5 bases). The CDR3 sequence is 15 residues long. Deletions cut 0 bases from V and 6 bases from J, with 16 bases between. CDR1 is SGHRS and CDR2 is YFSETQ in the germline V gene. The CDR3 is CASSLELGLSGEQYF. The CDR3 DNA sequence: TGCGCCAGCAGCTTGGAACTAGGGCTGTCTGGCGAGCAGTACTTC.

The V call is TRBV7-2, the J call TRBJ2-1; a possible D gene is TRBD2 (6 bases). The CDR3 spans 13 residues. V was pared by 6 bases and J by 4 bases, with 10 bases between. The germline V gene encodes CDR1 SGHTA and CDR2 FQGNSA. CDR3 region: CASSLLAYNEQFF. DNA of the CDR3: TGTGCCAGCAGTTTACTAGCTTACAATGAGCAGTTCTTC.

The CDR3 DNA reads TGTGCCAGCAGTGGGGGCCTGAATCAGCCCCAGCATTTT. This sequence encodes CASSGGLNQPQHF. The rearrangement uses TRBV7-9 and TRBJ1-5, with D possibly being TRBD1 (6 bases). The CDR3 has 13 residues. Germline V CDR1 and CDR2: SEHNR, FQNEAQ (reference sequence). Deletions cut 6 bases from V and 4 bases from J, with 10 bases between.

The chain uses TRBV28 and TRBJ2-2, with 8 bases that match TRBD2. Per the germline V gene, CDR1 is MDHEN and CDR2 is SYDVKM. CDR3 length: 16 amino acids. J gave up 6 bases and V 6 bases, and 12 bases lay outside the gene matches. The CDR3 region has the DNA TGTGCCAGCAGGCCCCTGGAGCGGGAGACCTCCGGGGAGCTGTTTTTT. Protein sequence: CASRPLERETSGELFF.

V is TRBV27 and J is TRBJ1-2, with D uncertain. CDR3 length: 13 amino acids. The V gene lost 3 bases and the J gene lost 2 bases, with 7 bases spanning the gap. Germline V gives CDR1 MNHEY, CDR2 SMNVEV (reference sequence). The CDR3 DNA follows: TGTGCCAGCAGTTTTTCAGGAAACTATGGCTACACCTTC. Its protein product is CASSFSGNYGYTF.

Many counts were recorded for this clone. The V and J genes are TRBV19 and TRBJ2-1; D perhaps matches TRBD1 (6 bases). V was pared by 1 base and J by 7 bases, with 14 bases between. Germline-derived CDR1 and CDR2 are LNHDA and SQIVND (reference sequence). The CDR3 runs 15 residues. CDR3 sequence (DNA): TGTGCCAGTAGTATAGGCCACAGGGTGGCAAATGAGCAGTTCTTC. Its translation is CASSIGHRVANEQFF.

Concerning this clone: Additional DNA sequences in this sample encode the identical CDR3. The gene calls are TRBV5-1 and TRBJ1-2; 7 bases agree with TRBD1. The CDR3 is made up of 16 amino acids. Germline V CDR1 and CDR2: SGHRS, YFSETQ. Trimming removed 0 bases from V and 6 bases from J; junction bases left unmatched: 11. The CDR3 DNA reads TGCGCCAGCAGCTTGGGGCTGGGGACAGTCTCTAATGGCTACACCTTC. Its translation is CASSLGLGTVSNGYTF.

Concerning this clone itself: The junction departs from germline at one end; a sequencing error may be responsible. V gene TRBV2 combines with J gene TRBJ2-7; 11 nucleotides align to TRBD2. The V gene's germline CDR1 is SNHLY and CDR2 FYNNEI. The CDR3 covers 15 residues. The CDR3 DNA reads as TGTGCCACACCCGGGGCTAGCGGGAGGTACTACGAGCAGTACTTT. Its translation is CATPGASGRYYEQYF.

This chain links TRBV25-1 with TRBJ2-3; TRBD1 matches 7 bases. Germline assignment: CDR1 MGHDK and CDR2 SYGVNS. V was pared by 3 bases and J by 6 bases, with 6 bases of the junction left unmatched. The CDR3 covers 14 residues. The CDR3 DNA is TGTGCCAGCAGTGAGGGACAGCCGGGCGATACGCAGTATTTT. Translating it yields CASSEGQPGDTQYF.

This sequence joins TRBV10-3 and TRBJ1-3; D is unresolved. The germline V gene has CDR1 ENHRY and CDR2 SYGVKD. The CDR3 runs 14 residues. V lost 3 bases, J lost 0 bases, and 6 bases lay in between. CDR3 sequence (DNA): TGTGCCATCAGTGACTCGGACTCTGGAAACACCATATATTTT. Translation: CAISDSDSGNTIYF.

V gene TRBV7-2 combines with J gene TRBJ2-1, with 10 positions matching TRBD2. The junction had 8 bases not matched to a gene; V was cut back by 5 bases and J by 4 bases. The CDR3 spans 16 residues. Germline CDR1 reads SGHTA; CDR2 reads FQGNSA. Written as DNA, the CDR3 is TGTGCCAGCAGCCTGAATACAGCGGGAGGGTACAATGAGCAGTTCTTC. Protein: CASSLNTAGGYNEQFF.

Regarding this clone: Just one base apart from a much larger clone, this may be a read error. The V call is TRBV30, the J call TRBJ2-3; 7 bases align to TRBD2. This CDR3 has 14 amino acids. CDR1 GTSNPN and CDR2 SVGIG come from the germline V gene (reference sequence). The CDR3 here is CAWVGGGFTDTRYF. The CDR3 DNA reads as TGTGCCTGGGTTGGGGGGGGATTCACAGATACGCGGTATTTT.

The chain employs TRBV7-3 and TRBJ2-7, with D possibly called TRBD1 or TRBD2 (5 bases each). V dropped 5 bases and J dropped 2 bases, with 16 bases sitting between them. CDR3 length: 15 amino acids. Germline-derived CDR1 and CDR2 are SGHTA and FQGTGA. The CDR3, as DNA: TGTGCCAGCAGCCCAAGGGGCGGGCTAGCCTACGAGCAGTACTTC. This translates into CASSPRGGLAYEQYF.

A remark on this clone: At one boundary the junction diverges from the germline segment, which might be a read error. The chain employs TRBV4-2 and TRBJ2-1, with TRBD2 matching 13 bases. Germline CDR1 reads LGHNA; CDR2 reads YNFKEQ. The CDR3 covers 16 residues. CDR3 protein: CANSHLTSGRSDEQFF. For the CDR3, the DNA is TGTGCCAACAGCCATCTGACTAGCGGGAGGAGTGATGAGCAGTTCTTC.

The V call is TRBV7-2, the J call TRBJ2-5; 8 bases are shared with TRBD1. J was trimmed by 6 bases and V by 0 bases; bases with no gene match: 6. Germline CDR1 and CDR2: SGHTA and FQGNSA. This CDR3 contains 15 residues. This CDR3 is CASSLAFQGAQTQYF. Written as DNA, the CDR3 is TGTGCCAGCAGCTTAGCGTTCCAGGGGGCCCAGACCCAGTACTTC.

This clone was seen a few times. The CDR3 nucleotides read TGCAGCCTATACGGGCAGTTCTTC. This gives the protein CSLYGQFF. The gene calls are TRBV20-1 and TRBJ2-1; D remains ambiguous. The CDR3 covers 8 residues. Germline V gene data show CDR1 as DFQATT and CDR2 as SNEGSKA (reference sequence).

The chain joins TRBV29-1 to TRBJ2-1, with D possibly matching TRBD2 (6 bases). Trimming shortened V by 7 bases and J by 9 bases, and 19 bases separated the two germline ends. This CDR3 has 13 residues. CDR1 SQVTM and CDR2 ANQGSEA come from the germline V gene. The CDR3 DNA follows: TGCAGCGCCCGGAGCATCCCTAGCGTTGAGCAGTTCTTC. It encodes CSARSIPSVEQFF.

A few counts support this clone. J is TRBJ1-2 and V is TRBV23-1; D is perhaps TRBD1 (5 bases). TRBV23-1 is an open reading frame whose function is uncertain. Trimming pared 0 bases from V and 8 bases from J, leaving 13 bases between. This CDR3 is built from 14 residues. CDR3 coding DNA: TGCGCCAGCAGTCAATCGTCCAGGGAGAAGGGCTACACCTTC. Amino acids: CASSQSSREKGYTF.

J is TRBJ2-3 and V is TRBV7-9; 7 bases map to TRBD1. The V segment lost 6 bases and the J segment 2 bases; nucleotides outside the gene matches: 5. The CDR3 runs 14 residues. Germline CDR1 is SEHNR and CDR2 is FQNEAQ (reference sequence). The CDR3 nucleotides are TGTGCCAGCAGAAGGACAGGCGACACAGATACGCAGTATTTT. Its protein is CASRRTGDTDTQYF. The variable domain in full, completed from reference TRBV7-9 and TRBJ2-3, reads DTGVSQNPRHKITKRGQNVTFRCDPISEHNRLYWYRQTLGQGPEFLTYFQNEAQLEKSRLLSDRFSAERPKGSFSTLEIQRTEQGDSAMYLCASRRTGDTDTQYFGPGTRLTVL.

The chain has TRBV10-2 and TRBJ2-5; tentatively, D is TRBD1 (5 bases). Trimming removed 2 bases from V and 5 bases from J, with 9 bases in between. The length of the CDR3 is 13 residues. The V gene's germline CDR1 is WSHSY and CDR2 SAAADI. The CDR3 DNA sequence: TGCGCCAGCAGTGAGAGGGGTGGGGAGACCCAGTACTTC. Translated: CASSERGGETQYF.